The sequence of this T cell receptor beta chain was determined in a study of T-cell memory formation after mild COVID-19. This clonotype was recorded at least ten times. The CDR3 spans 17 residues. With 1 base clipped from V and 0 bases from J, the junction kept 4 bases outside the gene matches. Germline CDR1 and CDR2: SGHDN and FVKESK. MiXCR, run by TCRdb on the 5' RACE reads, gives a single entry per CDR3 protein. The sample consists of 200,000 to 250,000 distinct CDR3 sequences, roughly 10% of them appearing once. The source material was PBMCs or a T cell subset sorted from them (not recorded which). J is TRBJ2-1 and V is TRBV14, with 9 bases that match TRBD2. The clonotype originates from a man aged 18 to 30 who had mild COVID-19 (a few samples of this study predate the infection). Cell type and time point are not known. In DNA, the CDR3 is TGTGCCAGCAGCCAAGTTAGCGGGGGAGGCTCCTACAATGAGCAGTTCTTC. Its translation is CASSQVSGGGSYNEQFF.